The text below deals with one T cell receptor beta chain. The data were obtained in a study of blood T cell repertoires in COVID-19. Assay: immunoSEQ multiplex PCR; the TCRdb copy retains only in-frame clones and omits some. The sample lists 85,000 to 90,000 clones; 80% to 90% were seen once. The CDR3 runs 16 residues. Germline V gene data show CDR1 as SGDLS and CDR2 as YYNGEE. Trimming took off 1 base at V and 3 bases at J, with 14 bases between the two ends. This receptor was identified in a woman older than 75 with active COVID-19. The sequenced sample was peripheral blood. The chain employs TRBV9 and TRBJ2-1, with D tentatively TRBD2 (5 bases). The CDR3 region is CASSVLAAGLYNEQFF. The CDR3 nucleotides read TGTGCCAGCAGCGTACTTGCCGCGGGCCTCTACAATGAGCAGTTCTTC.